This T cell receptor (beta chain) stems from a study of T-cell memory formation after mild COVID-19. As for the study in general: Each donor largely had its own TCR clusters.

V lost 5 bases and J lost 0; bases outside the gene matches: 4. From germline, CDR1 is SGHTA and CDR2 FQGNSA. The CDR3 runs 15 residues. TCRdb reprocessed the 5' RACE reads with MiXCR, giving one entry per CDR3 protein. The top ten hold approximately 2.8% of the sample, which has approximately 210,000 distinct CDR3 sequences, roughly a tenth seen once. Whole-study results and caveats: Largely, contracting CD4+ clones fell within CM and EM, and contracting CD8+ clones within EMRA.

The table lists this clonotype with a few counts. What it binds is unknown. The V and J genes are TRBV7-2 and TRBJ1-5, with 7 bases matching TRBD1. The sequenced sample was PBMCs or a T cell subset sorted from them (not recorded which). The TCR was taken from a man aged 18 to 35 who had mild COVID-19 (a few samples of this study predate the infection). Cell type and time point are not known. The CDR3: CASSADRFSNQPQHF. The DNA of the CDR3 is TGTGCCAGCAGCGCGGACAGGTTTAGCAATCAGCCCCAGCATTTT.